The 21 T cell receptor beta chains reported below all come from one sample, sequenced in a study of T-cell memory formation after mild COVID-19. MiXCR was run by TCRdb on the 5' RACE reads, yielding one entry per CDR3 protein. The sample shows fewer than 350,000 distinct CDR3 sequences, around 17% of them seen only once. Sequencing was done on a sample of PBMCs or a T cell subset sorted from them (not recorded which). The receptors originated from a man between 18 and 35 years old who had mild COVID-19 (a few samples of this study predate the infection). Cell type and time point are not known.

The chain is built from TRBV7-3 and TRBJ1-6; a possible D gene is TRBD1 (6 bases). Germline V lookup: CDR1 SGHTA, CDR2 FQGTGA. V was clipped by 2 bases and J by 7 bases, with 12 bases between them. The CDR3 has 15 amino acids. The CDR3 is CASSLEGHSNSPLHF. The CDR3 nucleotides read TGTGCCAGCAGCTTAGAGGGACATTCCAATTCACCCCTCCACTTT. Full variable domain (rest looked up from reference TRBV7-3 and TRBJ1-6): GAGVSQTPSNKVTEKGKYVELRCDPISGHTALYWYRQSLGQGPEFLIYFQGTGAADDSGLPNDRFFAVRPEGSVSTLKIQRTERGDSAVYLCASSLEGHSNSPLHFGNGTRLTVT.

In its sample, this clonotype was seen a few times. The chain joins TRBV9 to TRBJ1-1; D gene unclear. Germline lookup yields CDR1 SGDLS and CDR2 YYNGEE. The CDR3 loop spans 15 amino acids. V lost 0 bases and J lost 5, with 14 bases in between. Here the CDR3 reads CASSVDPLTGTEAFF. The CDR3 coding sequence is TGTGCCAGCAGCGTAGACCCTTTGACTGGTACTGAAGCTTTCTTT.

This sequence joins TRBV5-1 and TRBJ1-2; D might be TRBD1 (5 bases). Between the trimmed V and J ends, which lost 7 bases and 2 bases, there was a span of 12 bases. CDR1 SGHRS and CDR2 YFSETQ come from the germline V gene. The CDR3 consists of 13 residues. The CDR3 protein is CASGTGANYGYTF. DNA for the CDR3: TGCGCCAGCGGTACAGGAGCCAACTATGGCTACACCTTC.

This clonotype was detected only a few times. The chain carries TRBV12-3 or TRBV12-4 and TRBJ2-2; a weak D match, TRBD1 (6 bases). V was trimmed by 2 bases and J by 4 bases, leaving 14 bases between them. The CDR3 is 16 residues long. CDR3 nucleotide sequence: TGTGCCAGCAGTTTATCTCCAGGGGCGTTCACCGGGGAGCTGTTTTTT. Encoded protein: CASSLSPGAFTGELFF.

The rearrangement joins TRBV20-1 to TRBJ1-4; D uncertain. V was trimmed by 5 bases and J by 7 bases, leaving 14 bases between them. From germline, CDR1 is DFQATT and CDR2 SNEGSKA (reference sequence). This CDR3 has 13 amino acids. For the CDR3, the DNA is TGCAGTGCTCACCGATCGGGGAGTGAAAAACTGTTTTTT. It translates to CSAHRSGSEKLFF.

The chain recombines TRBV25-1 with TRBJ2-3; D gene unclear. Germline assignment: CDR1 MGHDK and CDR2 SYGVNS. The CDR3 spans 13 residues. V lost 5 bases and J 0 bases, leaving 6 bases between the germline ends. CDR3 coding DNA: TGTGCCAGCAGTAAACAAAGCACAGATACGCAGTATTTT. Amino acid sequence: CASSKQSTDTQYF.

This clonotype was counted a few times. This chain joins TRBV6-1 and TRBJ2-3; D not resolved. The CDR3 sequence is 12 residues long. Germline V gene data show CDR1 as MNHNS and CDR2 as SASEGT. Trimming removed 7 bases at V and 2 bases at J, with 7 bases between. The CDR3 protein is CASTAFTDTQYF. CDR3 bases: TGTGCCAGCACCGCATTCACAGATACGCAGTATTTT.

This clonotype turned up a few times. The rearrangement links TRBV4-2 to TRBJ2-7, with TRBD1 matching 9 bases. This CDR3 spans 14 amino acids. Germline V gene lookup returns CDR1 LGHNA and CDR2 YNFKEQ. After removal of 1 base from V and 5 bases from J, the junction contained 3 bases not matched to a gene. The CDR3, as DNA: TGTGCCAGCAGCCAAGGGGGACAGGGTCACGAGCAGTACTTC. Protein product: CASSQGGQGHEQYF.

This clonotype showed up just a few times. V gene TRBV5-1 combines with J gene TRBJ2-3, with D tentatively TRBD1 or TRBD2 (8 bases each). Between the trimmed V and J ends, which lost 5 bases and 2 bases, there was a span of 18 bases. CDR3 length: 16 amino acids. Germline CDR1 and CDR2: SGHRS and YFSETQ. DNA for the CDR3: TGCGCCAGCAGAGGACGGGGGGGACAGGACACAGATACGCAGTATTTT. It yields the protein CASRGRGGQDTDTQYF. Full variable domain (rest looked up from reference TRBV5-1 and TRBJ2-3): KAGVTQTPRYLIKTRGQQVTLSCSPISGHRSVSWYQQTPGQGLQFLFEYFSETQRNKGNFPGRFSGRQFSNSRSEMNVSTLELGDSALYLCASRGRGGQDTDTQYFGPGTRLTVL.

This clonotype came up a few times. The rearrangement uses TRBV9 and TRBJ2-5; D assignment may be TRBD1 or TRBD2 (5 bases each). Germline V gene data show CDR1 as SGDLS and CDR2 as YYNGEE. Between the trimmed V and J ends, which lost 2 bases and 2 bases, there was a span of 7 bases. CDR3 length equals 13 residues. Here the CDR3 reads CASSVGDQETQYF. The CDR3, as DNA: TGTGCCAGCAGCGTGGGGGATCAAGAGACCCAGTACTTC.

This rearrangement joins TRBV20-1 to TRBJ2-3; D may be TRBD1 or TRBD2 (5 bases each). V gave up 1 base and J gave up 1 base, with 12 bases separating them. Germline CDR1 reads DFQATT; CDR2 reads SNEGSKA (reference sequence). The CDR3 runs 15 residues. The CDR3 nucleotides read TGCAGTGCTAGAGCGGGGACCAGGGGCACAGATACGCAGTATTTT. It is translated as CSARAGTRGTDTQYF.

The rearrangement uses TRBV4-1 and TRBJ2-5; TRBD2 agrees at 9 bases. This CDR3 has 16 amino acids. Unmatched junction bases numbered 7, after V lost 1 base and J lost 4 bases. CDR1 is MGHRA and CDR2 is YSYEKL in the germline V gene. The CDR3 region has the DNA TGCGCCAGCAGCCAAGCGGCTACTAGCGGGCTAGAGACCCAGTACTTC. It encodes CASSQAATSGLETQYF.

The V gene is TRBV5-1, the J gene TRBJ1-1; perhaps TRBD1 as D (5 bases). This CDR3 contains 14 residues. Looked up from germline, CDR1 is SGHRS and CDR2 is YFSETQ. Trimming removed 3 bases at V and 1 base at J, with 10 bases between. CDR3 nucleotides: TGCGCCAGCAGCTGGGACGGTGGGAACACTGAAGCTTTCTTT. Translation gives CASSWDGGNTEAFF.

In its sample, this clonotype was seen a few times. The chain has TRBV5-6 and TRBJ2-5; 7 positions match TRBD1. The CDR3 covers 14 residues. Germline CDR1 SGHDT, CDR2 YYEEEE. Germline trimming cut 2 bases from V and 5 bases from J; bases unmatched to any gene: 6. The CDR3 loop reads CASSFEGAWETQYF. CDR3 sequence (DNA): TGTGCCAGCAGCTTTGAGGGGGCATGGGAGACCCAGTACTTC.

The chain recombines TRBV14 with TRBJ2-1, with a possible D match to TRBD1 (5 bases). The germline V gene has CDR1 SGHDN and CDR2 FVKESK. This CDR3 has 17 residues. V shed 4 bases and J shed 0 bases, with 16 bases lying between them. CDR3 protein: CASSPGDRDFSYNEQFF. In nucleotides, the CDR3 is TGTGCCAGCAGCCCCGGCGACAGAGACTTCTCCTACAATGAGCAGTTCTTC.

The chain couples TRBV20-1 to TRBJ2-3; TRBD2 matches 9 bases. The V gene end was trimmed by 1 base and the J gene end by 3 bases; junction bases not matched to a gene: 5. The CDR3 loop spans 15 amino acids. Germline CDR1 reads DFQATT; CDR2 reads SNEGSKA (reference sequence). CDR3 DNA: TGCAGTGCTAGAGTTGGTAGCGGGGGAACAGATACGCAGTATTTT. It specifies CSARVGSGGTDTQYF.

This clonotype was recorded a few times. The chain has TRBV10-1 and TRBJ2-2; no clear D. V lost 4 bases to trimming and J lost 0 bases, with 6 bases between them. Germline assignment: CDR1 WNHNN and CDR2 SYGVQD (reference sequence). CDR3 size: 14 residues. The CDR3 DNA reads TGCGCCAGCAGTGGGCAGCCGAACACCGGGGAGCTGTTTTTT. Amino acids: CASSGQPNTGELFF.

The genes are TRBV10-2 and TRBJ2-5; TRBD2 aligns across 9 bases. The CDR3 is 15 residues long. V lost 2 bases to trimming and J lost 3 bases; unmatched junction nucleotides: 4. The germline V gene encodes CDR1 WSHSY and CDR2 SAAADI. Here the CDR3 DNA reads TGCGCCAGCAGTGAGGGACTAGCGAGAGAAGAGACCCAGTACTTC. Amino acids: CASSEGLAREETQYF.

This clonotype has just a few counts. The rearrangement joins TRBV7-9 to TRBJ2-3; D ambiguous. V was pared by 1 base and J by 3 bases, with 8 bases between. CDR1 and CDR2 from the germline V gene are SEHNR and FQNEAQ (reference sequence). The CDR3 spans 14 residues. The CDR3 nucleotides are TGTGCCAGCAGCTTAGTCACCGGGACAGATACGCAGTATTTT. As protein: CASSLVTGTDTQYF.

The chain employs TRBV11-1 and TRBJ2-1; D unresolved. The CDR3 spans 15 residues. Germline loops: CDR1 SGHAT, CDR2 FQDESV (reference sequence). V was pared by 5 bases and J by 2 bases, with 13 bases between. The CDR3 spells CASSLGWPTYNEQFF. CDR3 bases: TGTGCCAGCAGCCTCGGGTGGCCAACCTACAATGAGCAGTTCTTC. Complete variable domain (other parts from reference TRBV11-1 and TRBJ2-1): EAEVAQSPRYKITEKSQAVAFWCDPISGHATLYWYRQILGQGPELLVQFQDESVVDDSQLPKDRFSAERLKGVDSTLKIQPAELGDSAMYLCASSLGWPTYNEQFFGPGTRLTVL.

This clonotype was detected a few times. The chain employs TRBV18 and TRBJ2-7; D might be TRBD1 (5 bases). The CDR3 covers 16 residues. From germline, CDR1 is KGHSH and CDR2 LQKENI. Trimming pared 3 bases from V and 7 bases from J, leaving 22 bases between. Written as DNA, the CDR3 is TGTGCCAGCTCACCGGCGGTTGGGGCGCAAGGGTGGGAGCAGTACGTC. Translated: CASSPAVGAQGWEQYV.